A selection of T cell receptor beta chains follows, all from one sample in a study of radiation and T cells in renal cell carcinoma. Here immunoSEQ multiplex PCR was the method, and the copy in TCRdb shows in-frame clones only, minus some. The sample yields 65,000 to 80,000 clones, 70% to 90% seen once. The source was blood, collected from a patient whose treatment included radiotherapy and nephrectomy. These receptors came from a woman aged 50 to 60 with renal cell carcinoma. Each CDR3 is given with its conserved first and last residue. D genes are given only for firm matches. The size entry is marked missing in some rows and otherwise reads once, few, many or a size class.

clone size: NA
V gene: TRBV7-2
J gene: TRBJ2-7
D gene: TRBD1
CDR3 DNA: TGTGCCAGCATAAACCGGGACAGGGGGAGCTACGAGCAGTACTTC
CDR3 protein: CASINRDRGSYEQYF

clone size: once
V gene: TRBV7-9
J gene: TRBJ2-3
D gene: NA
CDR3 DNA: TGTGCCAGCAGCGGAAGGGACACCGCAGATACGCAGTATTTT
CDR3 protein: CASSGRDTADTQYF

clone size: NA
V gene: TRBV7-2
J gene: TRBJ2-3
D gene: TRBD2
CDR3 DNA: TGTGCCAGCAGCTTAGGTGCTAGCGGGAGAGGAGATACGCAGTATTTT
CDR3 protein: CASSLGASGRGDTQYF

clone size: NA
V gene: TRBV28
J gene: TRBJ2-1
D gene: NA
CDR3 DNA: TGTGCCAGCAGCCCTACCAGTGATGGGGTTTACAATGAGCAGTTCTTC
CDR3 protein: CASSPTSDGVYNEQFF

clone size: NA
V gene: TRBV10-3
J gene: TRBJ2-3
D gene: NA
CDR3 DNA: TGTGCCATCAGCAACGAAGAGAGGAAGGGCACAGATACGCAGTATTTT
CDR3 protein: CAISNEERKGTDTQYF

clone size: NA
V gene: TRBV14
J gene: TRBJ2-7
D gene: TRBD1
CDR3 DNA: TGTGCCAGCAGCCAAGTCTCGAGACAGGGGTTCTACGAGCAGTACTTC
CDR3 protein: CASSQVSRQGFYEQYF

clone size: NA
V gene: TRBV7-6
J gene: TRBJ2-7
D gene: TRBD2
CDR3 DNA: TGTGCCAGCAGCCCGAATCATAGCGGGGCCAACTCCTACGAGCAGTACTTC
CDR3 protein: CASSPNHSGANSYEQYF

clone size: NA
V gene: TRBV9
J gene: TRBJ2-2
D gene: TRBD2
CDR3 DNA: TGTGCCAGCAGCGTATCCGGGACTAGCGGGAGATCCGGGGAGCTGTTTTTT
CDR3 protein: CASSVSGTSGRSGELFF

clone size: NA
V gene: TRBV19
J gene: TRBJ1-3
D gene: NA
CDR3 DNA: TGTGCCAGTAGTATAGTTCCCGATTCTGGAAACACCATATATTTT
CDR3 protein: CASSIVPDSGNTIYF

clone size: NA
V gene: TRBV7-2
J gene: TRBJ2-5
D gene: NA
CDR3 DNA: TGTGCCAGCAGCCCCCTCGTCGGGGGACAAGAGACCCAGTACTTC
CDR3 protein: CASSPLVGGQETQYF

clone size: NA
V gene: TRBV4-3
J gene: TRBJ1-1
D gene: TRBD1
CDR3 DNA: TGCGCCAGCAGCCGGGGGACAGGGATAGAATACACTGAAGCTTTCTTT
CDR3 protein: CASSRGTGIEYTEAFF

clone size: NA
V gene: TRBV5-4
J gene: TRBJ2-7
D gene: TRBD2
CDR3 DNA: TGTGCCAGCAGCGCAAGCGGGAGCTCCTACGAGCAGTACTTC
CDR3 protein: CASSASGSSYEQYF

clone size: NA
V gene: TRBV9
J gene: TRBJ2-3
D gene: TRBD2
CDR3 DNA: TGTGCCAGCAGCGGGACTAGCGGTATAACAGATACGCAGTATTTT
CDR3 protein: CASSGTSGITDTQYF

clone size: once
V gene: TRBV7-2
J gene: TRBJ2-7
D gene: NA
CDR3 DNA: TGTGCCAGCAGCTTAGGTCGCTACGAGCAGTACTTC
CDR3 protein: CASSLGRYEQYF

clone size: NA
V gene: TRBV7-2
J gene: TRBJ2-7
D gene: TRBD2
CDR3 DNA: TGTGCCAGCAGCCCCAGTAGCGGGAGTGGAGCAGAGCAGTACTTC
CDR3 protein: CASSPSSGSGAEQYF

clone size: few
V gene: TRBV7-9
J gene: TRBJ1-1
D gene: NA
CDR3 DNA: TGTGCCAGCAGCTTAAGGGGAACTGAAGCTTTCTTT
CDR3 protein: CASSLRGTEAFF

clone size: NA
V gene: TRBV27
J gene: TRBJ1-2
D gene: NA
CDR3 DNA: TGTGCCAGCAGTTTCAACAGTGGTAACTATGGCTACACCTTC
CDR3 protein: CASSFNSGNYGYTF